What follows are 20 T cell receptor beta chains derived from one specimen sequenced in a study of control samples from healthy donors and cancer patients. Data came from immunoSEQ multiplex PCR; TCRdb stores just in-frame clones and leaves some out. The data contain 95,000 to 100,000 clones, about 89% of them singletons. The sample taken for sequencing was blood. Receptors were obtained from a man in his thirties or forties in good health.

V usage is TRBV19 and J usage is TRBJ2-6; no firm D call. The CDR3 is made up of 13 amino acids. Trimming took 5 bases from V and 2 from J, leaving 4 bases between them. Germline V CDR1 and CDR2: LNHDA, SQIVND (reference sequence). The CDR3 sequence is CASSWPGANVLTF. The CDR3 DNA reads TGTGCCAGTAGTTGGCCTGGGGCCAACGTCCTGACTTTC.

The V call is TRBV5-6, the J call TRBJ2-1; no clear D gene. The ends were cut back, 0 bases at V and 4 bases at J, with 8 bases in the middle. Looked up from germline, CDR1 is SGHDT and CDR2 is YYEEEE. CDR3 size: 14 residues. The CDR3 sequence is CASSLARAYNEQFF. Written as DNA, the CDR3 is TGTGCCAGCAGCTTGGCACGGGCTTACAATGAGCAGTTCTTC.

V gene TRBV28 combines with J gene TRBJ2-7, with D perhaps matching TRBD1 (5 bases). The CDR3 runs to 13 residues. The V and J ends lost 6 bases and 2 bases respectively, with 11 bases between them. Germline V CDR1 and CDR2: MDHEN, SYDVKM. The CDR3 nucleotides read TGTGCCAGCAGGGCAGGGCCAGCCTACGAGCAGTACTTC. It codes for CASRAGPAYEQYF.

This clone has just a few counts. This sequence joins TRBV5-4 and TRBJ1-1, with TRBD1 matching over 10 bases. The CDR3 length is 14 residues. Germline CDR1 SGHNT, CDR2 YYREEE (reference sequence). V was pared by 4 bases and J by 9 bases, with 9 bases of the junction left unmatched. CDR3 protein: CASSLRDRGEKAFF. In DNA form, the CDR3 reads TGTGCCAGCAGCCTCCGGGACAGGGGAGAAAAAGCTTTCTTT.

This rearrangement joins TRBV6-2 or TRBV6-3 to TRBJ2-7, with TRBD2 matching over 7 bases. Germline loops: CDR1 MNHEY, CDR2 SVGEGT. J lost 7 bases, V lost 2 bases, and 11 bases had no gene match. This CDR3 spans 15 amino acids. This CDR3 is CASSYGLAAVHEQYF. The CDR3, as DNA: TGTGCCAGCAGTTACGGGCTAGCGGCTGTTCATGAGCAGTACTTC.

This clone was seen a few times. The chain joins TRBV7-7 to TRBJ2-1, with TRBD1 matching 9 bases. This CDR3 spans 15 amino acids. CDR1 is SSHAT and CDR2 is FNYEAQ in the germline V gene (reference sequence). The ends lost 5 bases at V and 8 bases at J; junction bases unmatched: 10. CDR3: CASSPGQGPIDEQFF. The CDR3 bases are TGTGCCAGCAGCCCCGGACAGGGGCCCATCGATGAGCAGTTCTTC.

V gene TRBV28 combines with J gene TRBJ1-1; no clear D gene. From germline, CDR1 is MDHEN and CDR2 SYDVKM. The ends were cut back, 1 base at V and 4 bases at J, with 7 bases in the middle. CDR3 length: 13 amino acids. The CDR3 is CASSLFGSTEAFF. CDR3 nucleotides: TGTGCCAGCAGTTTATTCGGCAGCACTGAAGCTTTCTTT.

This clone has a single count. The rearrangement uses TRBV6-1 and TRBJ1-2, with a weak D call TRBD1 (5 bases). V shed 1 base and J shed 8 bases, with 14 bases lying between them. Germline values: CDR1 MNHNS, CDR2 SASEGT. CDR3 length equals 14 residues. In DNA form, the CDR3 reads TGTGCCAGCAGTGAAGGCTATGGGGGTCGGGGCTACACCTTC. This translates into CASSEGYGGRGYTF.

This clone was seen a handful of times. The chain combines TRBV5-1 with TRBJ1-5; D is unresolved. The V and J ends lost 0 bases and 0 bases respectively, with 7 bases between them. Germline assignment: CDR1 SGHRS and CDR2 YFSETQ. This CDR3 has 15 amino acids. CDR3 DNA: TGCGCCAGCAGCTTGGGCGGATTTAGCAATCAGCCCCAGCATTTT. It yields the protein CASSLGGFSNQPQHF. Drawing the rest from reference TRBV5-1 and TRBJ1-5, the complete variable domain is KAGVTQTPRYLIKTRGQQVTLSCSPISGHRSVSWYQQTPGQGLQFLFEYFSETQRNKGNFPGRFSGRQFSNSRSEMNVSTLELGDSALYLCASSLGGFSNQPQHFGDGTRLSIL.

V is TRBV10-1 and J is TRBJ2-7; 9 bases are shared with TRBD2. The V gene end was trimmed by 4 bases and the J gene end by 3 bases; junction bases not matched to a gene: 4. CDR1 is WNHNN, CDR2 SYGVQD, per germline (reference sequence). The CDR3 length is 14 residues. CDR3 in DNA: TGCGCCAGCAGTGGGGGACTAGCCATCTACGAGCAGTACTTC. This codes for CASSGGLAIYEQYF.

CDR3 amino acids: CATGGLAVYEQYF. The CDR3 region has the DNA TGTGCCACCGGGGGACTAGCTGTCTACGAGCAGTACTTC. This chain connects TRBV10-3 to TRBJ2-7; 9 bases map to TRBD2. Germline trimming cut 10 bases from V and 3 bases from J; bases unmatched to any gene: 7. Germline V lookup: CDR1 ENHRY, CDR2 SYGVKD. The CDR3 sequence is 13 residues long.

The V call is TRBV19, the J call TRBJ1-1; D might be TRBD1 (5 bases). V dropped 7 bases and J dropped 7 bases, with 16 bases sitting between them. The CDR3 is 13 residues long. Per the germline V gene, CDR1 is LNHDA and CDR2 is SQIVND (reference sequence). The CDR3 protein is CASIPALGGEAFF. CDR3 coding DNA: TGTGCCAGTATTCCGGCTTTGGGGGGTGAAGCTTTCTTT.

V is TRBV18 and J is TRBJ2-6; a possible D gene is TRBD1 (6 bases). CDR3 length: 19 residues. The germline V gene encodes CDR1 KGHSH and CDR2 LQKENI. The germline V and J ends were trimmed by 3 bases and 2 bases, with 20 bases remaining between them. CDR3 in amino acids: CASSPRTGQALPGANVLTF. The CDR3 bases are TGTGCCAGCTCACCTAGGACGGGACAAGCCCTCCCTGGGGCCAACGTCCTGACTTTC.

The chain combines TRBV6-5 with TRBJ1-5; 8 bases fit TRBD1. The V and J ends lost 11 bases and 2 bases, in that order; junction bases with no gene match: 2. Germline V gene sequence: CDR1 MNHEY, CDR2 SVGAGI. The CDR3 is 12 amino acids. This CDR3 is CAADRGNQPQHF. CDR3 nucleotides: TGTGCCGCGGACAGGGGCAATCAGCCCCAGCATTTT.

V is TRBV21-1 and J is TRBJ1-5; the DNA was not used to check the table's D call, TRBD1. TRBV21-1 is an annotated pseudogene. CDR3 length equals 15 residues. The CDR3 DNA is TGTGCCAGCAGCAAAGCGGGGGCCAGGGGACAGCCCCAGCATTTT. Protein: CASSKAGARGQPQHF.

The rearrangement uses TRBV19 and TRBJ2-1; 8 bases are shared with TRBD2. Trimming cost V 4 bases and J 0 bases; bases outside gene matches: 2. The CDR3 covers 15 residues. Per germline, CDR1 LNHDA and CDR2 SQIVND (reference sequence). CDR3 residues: CASSSGTSSYNEQFF. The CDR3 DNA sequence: TGTGCCAGTAGTAGTGGGACTAGCTCCTACAATGAGCAGTTCTTC.

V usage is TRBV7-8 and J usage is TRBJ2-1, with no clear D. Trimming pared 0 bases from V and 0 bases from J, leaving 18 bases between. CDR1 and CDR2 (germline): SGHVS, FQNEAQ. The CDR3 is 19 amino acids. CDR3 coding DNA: TGTGCCAGCAGCTTAGCCCGGCTCCCCACGGCTAGCTCCTACAATGAGCAGTTCTTC. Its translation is CASSLARLPTASSYNEQFF.

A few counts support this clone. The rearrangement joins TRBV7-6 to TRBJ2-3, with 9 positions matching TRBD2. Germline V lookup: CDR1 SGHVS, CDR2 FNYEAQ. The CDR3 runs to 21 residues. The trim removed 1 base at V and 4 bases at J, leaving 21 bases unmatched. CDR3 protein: CASSLVRTNLGASGRSDTQYF. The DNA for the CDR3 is TGTGCCAGCAGCTTAGTAAGAACAAACCTAGGGGCCAGCGGGAGGTCAGATACGCAGTATTTT.

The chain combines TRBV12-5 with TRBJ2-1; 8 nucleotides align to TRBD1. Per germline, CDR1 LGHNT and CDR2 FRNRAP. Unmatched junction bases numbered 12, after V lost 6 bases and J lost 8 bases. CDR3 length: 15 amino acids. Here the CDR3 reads CASGSTQGAAYEQFF. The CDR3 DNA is TGTGCTAGTGGATCGACCCAGGGGGCCGCTTATGAGCAGTTCTTC.

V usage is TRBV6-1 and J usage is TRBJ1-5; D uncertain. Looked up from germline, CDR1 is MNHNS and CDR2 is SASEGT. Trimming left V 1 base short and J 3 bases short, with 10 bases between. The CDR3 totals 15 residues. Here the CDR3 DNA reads TGTGCCAGCAGTGAAGGGTCCATCACCAATCAGCCCCAGCATTTT. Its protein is CASSEGSITNQPQHF.